This TCR beta chain was recorded in a study of PD-1 blockade in classical Hodgkin lymphoma. Findings of the study overall: Newly diagnosed patients reportedly trailed healthy donors in baseline TCR diversity.

On this clone: Antigen: not known.

Time point of the sample: cycle 4 day 1 (C4D1), after six to seven weeks of nivolumab. After autologous stem cell transplantation all patients relapsed, and prior brentuximab vedotin exposure differed between cohorts. Purified CD4+ T cells were obtained from thawed PBMCs through magnetic negative selection. Progressive disease, partial response or complete response was each patient's best response. The table came from immunoSEQ multiplex PCR; TCRdb's copy has only in-frame clones and leaves some out. Seen here are about 17,000 clones, 65% to 80% observed once, and the top ten hold 2.5%. Unmatched junction bases numbered 2, after V lost 3 bases and J lost 4 bases. CDR1 SNHLY and CDR2 FYNNEI come from the germline V gene. This CDR3 has 13 amino acids.

The source material was CD4+ T cells from blood, sampled before the fourth cycle of nivolumab. This TCR came from a human donor with classical Hodgkin lymphoma. This chain links TRBV2 with TRBJ1-1; 7 positions agree with TRBD1. In DNA, the CDR3 is TGTGCCAGCAGTGACCAGGGGGTCACTGAAGCTTTCTTT. It yields the protein CASSDQGVTEAFF.